Presented here are 15 T cell receptor beta chains from one specimen sequenced in a study of T-cell reconstitution after alpha-beta-depleted transplantation in children. Unique molecular identifiers were incorporated when the TCRbeta library was constructed. TCRdb reprocessed the PCR reads via MiXCR and lists one record per CDR3 protein. The sample lists about 980,000 distinct CDR3 sequences, 25% to 30% occurring once. This specimen consisted of PBMCs, mostly from graft donor cells, obtained 360 days after TCRalphabeta/CD19-depleted stem cell transplant. The receptors were gathered from a boy younger than two who had a stem cell transplant for SCID, so the T cells may come from the graft donor.

This clonotype was found many times. This chain joins TRBV12-3 or TRBV12-4 and TRBJ2-7; no reliable D call. This CDR3 has 12 residues. V lost 6 bases to trimming and J lost 4 bases, with 10 bases between them. In nucleotides, the CDR3 is TGTGCCAGCAGCCGTCTAGGTTACGAGCAGTACTTC. Amino acids: CASSRLGYEQYF.

This chain joins TRBV6-1 and TRBJ1-5; D gene uncertain. CDR3 length: 14 residues. Germline V gene sequence: CDR1 MNHNS, CDR2 SASEGT. V was shortened by 8 bases and J by 7 bases, with 18 bases between the two germline ends. The CDR3 region is CASLNGRPGQPQHF. The CDR3, as DNA: TGTGCCAGCCTAAATGGCAGGCCCGGGCAGCCCCAGCATTTT.

The rearrangement joins TRBV12-5 to TRBJ2-1, with D possibly TRBD1 on 5 matching bases. Trimming pared 1 base from V and 8 bases from J, leaving 15 bases between. Germline V gene data show CDR1 as LGHNT and CDR2 as FRNRAP. CDR3 length equals 15 residues. For the CDR3, the DNA is TGTGCTAGTGGTTTGGCCCGTTCCAGGGCCGATGAGCAGTTCTTC. As protein: CASGLARSRADEQFF.

This clonotype has just a few counts. The chain uses TRBV5-1 and TRBJ2-1; TRBD1 aligns across 10 bases. The CDR3 contains 16 residues. J was trimmed by 4 bases and V by 4 bases; bases with no gene match: 8. Germline V gives CDR1 SGHRS, CDR2 YFSETQ. The CDR3 reads CASSPGQGGVYNEQFF. CDR3 in DNA: TGCGCCAGCAGCCCTGGACAGGGGGGAGTATACAATGAGCAGTTCTTC.

This rearrangement joins TRBV28 to TRBJ1-2, with D hard to call. Germline CDR1 MDHEN, CDR2 SYDVKM. Trimming left V 6 bases short and J 0 bases short, with 11 bases between. This CDR3 contains 14 residues. The CDR3 sequence: CASRAPTTNYGYTF. The CDR3 coding sequence is TGTGCCAGCAGGGCACCCACGACTAACTATGGCTACACCTTC.

In its sample, this clonotype was seen a few times. This chain joins TRBV24-1 and TRBJ2-5; perhaps TRBD1 as D (5 bases). From germline, CDR1 is KGHDR and CDR2 SFDVKD. The CDR3 contains 18 residues. V was shortened by 1 base and J by 0 bases, with 17 bases between the two germline ends. This CDR3 is CATSDFRGGNGYQETQYF. In nucleotides, the CDR3 is TGTGCCACCAGTGATTTTAGGGGTGGGAACGGGTACCAAGAGACCCAGTACTTC.

The genes are TRBV29-1 and TRBJ2-7; D is possibly TRBD2 (5 bases). The CDR3 loop spans 12 amino acids. Per germline, CDR1 SQVTM and CDR2 ANQGSEA. The germline V and J ends were trimmed by 4 bases and 2 bases, with 9 bases remaining between them. The CDR3 protein is CSVVKGAYEQYF. CDR3 coding DNA: TGCAGCGTTGTAAAGGGAGCCTACGAGCAGTACTTC.

V usage is TRBV12-3 or TRBV12-4 and J usage is TRBJ2-7; D call uncertain. The V gene lost 5 bases and the J gene lost 2 bases, with 7 bases spanning the gap. CDR3 length equals 12 residues. In DNA, the CDR3 is TGTGCCAGCAGTATTTCTACCTACGAGCAGTACTTC. Amino acid sequence: CASSISTYEQYF.

This clonotype showed up just a few times. The chain has TRBV7-2 and TRBJ1-6, with D maybe TRBD1 (6 bases). There are 17 residues in the CDR3. With 1 base removed from V and 9 bases from J, the gap between germline ends came to 19 bases. Germline V gives CDR1 SGHTA, CDR2 FQGNSA. Written as DNA, the CDR3 is TGTGCCAGCAGCTTAGGAGGGGGATCTCCATGGGGTTCACCCCTCCACTTT. Translation gives CASSLGGGSPWGSPLHF.

The chain joins TRBV28 to TRBJ2-1; D gene ambiguous. V shed 5 bases and J shed 10 bases, with 18 bases lying between them. The CDR3 extends over 14 amino acids. Germline-derived CDR1 and CDR2 are MDHEN and SYDVKM. This CDR3 is CASSKRPPGHEQFF. The CDR3 region has the DNA TGTGCCAGCAGTAAACGTCCTCCAGGCCACGAGCAGTTCTTC.

This clonotype was seen a handful of times. The rearrangement uses TRBV4-3 and TRBJ1-1; D is uncertain. V dropped 3 bases and J dropped 1 base, with 6 bases sitting between them. Looked up from germline, CDR1 is LGHNA and CDR2 is YSLEER. The length of the CDR3 is 13 residues. In DNA, the CDR3 is TGCGCCAGCAGCCAGGCGAGGAACACTGAAGCTTTCTTT. This translates into CASSQARNTEAFF.

The genes are TRBV10-3 and TRBJ1-5; D not resolved. Germline V gene data show CDR1 as ENHRY and CDR2 as SYGVKD. V shed 4 bases and J shed 2 bases, with 9 bases lying between them. This CDR3 region has 14 residues. The CDR3 loop is CAISVGVGNQPQHF. For the CDR3, the DNA is TGTGCCATCAGTGTGGGTGTAGGCAATCAGCCCCAGCATTTT.

This clonotype was seen more than once but under ten times. V and J are TRBV18 and TRBJ2-3; no firm D call. The CDR3 spans 13 residues. From germline, CDR1 is KGHSH and CDR2 LQKENI. Trimming shortened V by 3 bases and J by 6 bases, and 10 bases separated the two germline ends. The CDR3 here is CASSPTWSDTQYF. The CDR3 DNA follows: TGTGCCAGCTCACCTACTTGGTCCGATACGCAGTATTTT.

In nucleotides, the CDR3 is TGTGCCAGCAGTTTATATGGGACAGAAGACACCGGGGAGCTGTTTTTT. Translating it yields CASSLYGTEDTGELFF. The chain joins TRBV27 to TRBJ2-2; 7 nucleotides line up with TRBD1. Germline V CDR1 and CDR2: MNHEY, SMNVEV (reference sequence). The CDR3 is made up of 16 amino acids. V shed 1 base and J 3 bases; nucleotides not matched to a gene: 5.

CDR3 sequence (DNA): TGTGCCAGCAGCTTTCCGGGACTGGAGCATCGGGAGACCCAGTACTTC. Translating gives CASSFPGLEHRETQYF. The J gene is TRBJ2-5, the V gene TRBV7-6; tentatively, D is TRBD2 (6 bases). V was trimmed by 3 bases and J by 5 bases, leaving 19 bases between them. The CDR3 consists of 16 residues. CDR1 and CDR2 from the germline V gene are SGHVS and FNYEAQ.